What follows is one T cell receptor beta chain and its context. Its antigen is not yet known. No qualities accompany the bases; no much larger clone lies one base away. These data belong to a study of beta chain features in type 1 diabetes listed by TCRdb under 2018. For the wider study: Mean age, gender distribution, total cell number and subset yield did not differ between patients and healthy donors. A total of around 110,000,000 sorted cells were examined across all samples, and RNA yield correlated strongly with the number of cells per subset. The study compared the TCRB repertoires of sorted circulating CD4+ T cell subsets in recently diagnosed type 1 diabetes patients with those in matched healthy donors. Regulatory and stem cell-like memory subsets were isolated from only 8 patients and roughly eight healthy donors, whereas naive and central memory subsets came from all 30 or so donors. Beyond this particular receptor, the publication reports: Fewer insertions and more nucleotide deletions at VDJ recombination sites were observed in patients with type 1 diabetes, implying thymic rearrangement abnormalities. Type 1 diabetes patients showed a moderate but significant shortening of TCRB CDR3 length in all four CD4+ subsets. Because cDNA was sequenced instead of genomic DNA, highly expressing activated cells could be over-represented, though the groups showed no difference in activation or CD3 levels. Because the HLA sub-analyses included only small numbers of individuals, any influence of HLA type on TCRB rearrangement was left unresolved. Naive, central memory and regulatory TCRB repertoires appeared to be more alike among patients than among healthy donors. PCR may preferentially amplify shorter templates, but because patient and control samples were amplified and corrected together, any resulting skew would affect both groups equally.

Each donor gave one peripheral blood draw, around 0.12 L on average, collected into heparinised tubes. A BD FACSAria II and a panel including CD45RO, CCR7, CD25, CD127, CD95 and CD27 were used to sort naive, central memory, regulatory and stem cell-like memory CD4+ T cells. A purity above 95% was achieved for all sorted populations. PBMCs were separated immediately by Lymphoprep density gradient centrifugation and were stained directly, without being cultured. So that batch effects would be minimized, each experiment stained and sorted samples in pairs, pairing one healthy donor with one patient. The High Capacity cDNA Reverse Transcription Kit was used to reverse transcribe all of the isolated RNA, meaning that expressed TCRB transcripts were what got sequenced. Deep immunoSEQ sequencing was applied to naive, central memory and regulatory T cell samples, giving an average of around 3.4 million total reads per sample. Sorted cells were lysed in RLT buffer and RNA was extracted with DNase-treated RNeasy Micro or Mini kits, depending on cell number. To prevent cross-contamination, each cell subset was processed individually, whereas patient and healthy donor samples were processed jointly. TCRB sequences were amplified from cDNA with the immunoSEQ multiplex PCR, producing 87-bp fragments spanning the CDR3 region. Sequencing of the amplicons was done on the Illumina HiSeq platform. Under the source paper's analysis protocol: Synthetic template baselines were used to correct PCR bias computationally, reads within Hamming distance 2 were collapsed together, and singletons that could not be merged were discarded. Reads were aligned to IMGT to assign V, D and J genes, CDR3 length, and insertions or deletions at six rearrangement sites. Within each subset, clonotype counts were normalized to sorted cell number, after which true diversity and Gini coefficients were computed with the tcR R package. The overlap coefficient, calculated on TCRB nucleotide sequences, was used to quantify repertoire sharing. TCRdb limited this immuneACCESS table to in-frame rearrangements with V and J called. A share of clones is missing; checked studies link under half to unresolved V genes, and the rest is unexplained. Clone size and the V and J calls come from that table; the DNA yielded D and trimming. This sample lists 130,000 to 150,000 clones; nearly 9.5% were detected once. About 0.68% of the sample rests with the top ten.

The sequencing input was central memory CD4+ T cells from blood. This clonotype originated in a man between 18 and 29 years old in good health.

Here is the DNA: TGTGCCAGCAGCTTACAAGGGGGCTACGAGCAGTACTTC. This sequence encodes CASSLQGGYEQYF. Recombination linked TRBV11-2 to TRBJ2-7, and perhaps TRBD1 as D gene, on 6 matching bases. From cysteine to phenylalanine, the CDR3 is 13 amino acids long. Only the CDR3 part of the read is kept: 39 bases, read in frame from the first base. The CDR1 and CDR2 encoded by the germline V gene are SGHAT and FQNNGV. V lost 2 bases and J lost 3 bases; the stretch between them is 8 bases long. Where the CDR3 stops, the reference TRBV11-2 and TRBJ2-7 genes take over; the full variable domain is EAGVAQSPRYKIIEKRQSVAFWCNPISGHATLYWYQQILGQGPKLLIQFQNNGVVDDSQLPKDRFSAERLKGVDSTLKIQPAKLEDSAVYLCASSLQGGYEQYFGPGTRLTVT.